The 4 T cell receptor beta chains listed next were all sequenced from one sample in a study of T cell responses to AZD1222 COVID-19 vaccine. The data were produced by immunoSEQ multiplex PCR, yet TCRdb's version contains in-frame clones alone and is incomplete. This sample has about 140,000 clones, with more than 90% found just once. This sample comprised peripheral blood, obtained on day 0 of AZD1222 vaccination. These receptors all come from an adult in good health.

The V gene is TRBV4-1, the J gene TRBJ2-7; the D gene could be TRBD1 or TRBD2 (5 bases each). Germline CDR1 MGHRA, CDR2 YSYEKL. The CDR3 length is 15 residues. The V end lost 0 bases, the J end lost 2 bases, and 11 bases lay between the germline ends. CDR3 sequence: CASSQDDGTAYEQYF. DNA of the CDR3: TGCGCCAGCAGCCAAGATGACGGGACGGCCTACGAGCAGTACTTC.

The gene calls are TRBV7-2 and TRBJ2-5; 15 nucleotides align to TRBD2. The CDR3 is made up of 18 amino acids. Germline loops: CDR1 SGHTA, CDR2 FQGNSA. J was trimmed by 5 bases and V by 4 bases; bases with no gene match: 11. The CDR3 nucleotides are TGTGCCAGCAGCTCCCGAGGACTAGCGGGAGGGCCAGGGGAGACCCAGTACTTC. The encoded protein is CASSSRGLAGGPGETQYF.

The J gene is TRBJ1-2, the V gene TRBV5-1; tentatively, D is TRBD1 (5 bases). The CDR3 is 14 amino acids. The ends were cut back, 0 bases at V and 5 bases at J, with 11 bases in the middle. CDR1 is SGHRS, CDR2 YFSETQ, per germline. CDR3 DNA sequence: TGCGCCAGCAGCTTGGCAATAGCAGGGTATGGCTACACCTTC. It encodes CASSLAIAGYGYTF. The complete variable domain, with remaining parts taken from reference TRBV5-1 and TRBJ1-2, reads KAGVTQTPRYLIKTRGQQVTLSCSPISGHRSVSWYQQTPGQGLQFLFEYFSETQRNKGNFPGRFSGRQFSNSRSEMNVSTLELGDSALYLCASSLAIAGYGYTFGSGTRLTVV.

The count of this clone is one. The rearrangement joins TRBV6-4 to TRBJ2-1, with 12 nucleotides matching TRBD2. In germline, CDR1 is MRHNA, CDR2 SNTAGT. The CDR3 totals 13 residues. V dropped 0 bases and J dropped 12; count of bases not matched to a gene: 0. The CDR3 region has the DNA TGTGCCAGCAGTGACTCGACTAGCGGGGGGCAGTTCTTC. Its translation: CASSDSTSGGQFF.